The text below deals with one T cell receptor beta chain. Its antigen is unidentified. From the reads, TCRdb called clonotypes with MiXCR, one entry per CDR3 protein. The sample records approximately 180,000 distinct CDR3 sequences, roughly 9% being singletons. The sample comes from a study of T cell repertoires in cytomegalovirus infection. General observations from the study: HLA-C-restricted, CMV-specific TCR beta clonotypes were dominant ex vivo.

This CDR3 comprises 16 residues. Germline V gives CDR1 MDHEN, CDR2 SYDVKM. The chain couples TRBV28 to TRBJ2-2; D possibly matches TRBD1 or TRBD2 (7 bases each). This receptor was identified in a human donor in good health (CMV status not recorded). Some clones in this sample may be carry-over from other donors' samples. The sample was PBMCs. The CDR3, as DNA: TGTGGAGTATGGGGAGGGGGCGCAGGGGTCGGCGGGGAGCTGTTTTTT. Its translation: CGVWGGGAGVGGELFF.